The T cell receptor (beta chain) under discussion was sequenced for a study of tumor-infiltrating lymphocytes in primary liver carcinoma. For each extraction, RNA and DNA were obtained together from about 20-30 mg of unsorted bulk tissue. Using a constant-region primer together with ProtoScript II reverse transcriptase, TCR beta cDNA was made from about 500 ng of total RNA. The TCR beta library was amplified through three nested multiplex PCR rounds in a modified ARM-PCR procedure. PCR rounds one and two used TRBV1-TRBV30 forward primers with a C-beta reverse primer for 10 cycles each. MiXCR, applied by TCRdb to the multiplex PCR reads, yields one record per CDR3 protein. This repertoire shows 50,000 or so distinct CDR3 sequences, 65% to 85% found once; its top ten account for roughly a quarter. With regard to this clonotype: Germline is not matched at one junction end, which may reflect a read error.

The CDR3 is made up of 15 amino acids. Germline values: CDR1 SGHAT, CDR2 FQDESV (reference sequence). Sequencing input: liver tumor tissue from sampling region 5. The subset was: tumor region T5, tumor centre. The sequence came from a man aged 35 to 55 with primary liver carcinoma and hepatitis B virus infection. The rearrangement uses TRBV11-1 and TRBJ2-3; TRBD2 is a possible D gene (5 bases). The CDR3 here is CASTLPRESTDTQYF. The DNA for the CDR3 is TGTGCCAGCACTTTGCCGAGGGAGAGTACAGATACACAGTATTTT.